One sample yielded the 29 T cell receptor beta chains listed below, sequenced in a study of blood T cell repertoires in COVID-19. The table came from immunoSEQ multiplex PCR; TCRdb's copy has only in-frame clones and leaves some out. In the table there are 110,000 or so clones, about 90% of which are singletons. Sequencing was done on a sample of peripheral blood. These receptors all stem from a woman aged 50 to 65 with acute or convalescent COVID-19.

This sequence joins TRBV3-1 (or the pseudogene TRBV3-2) and TRBJ1-2, with D unclear. Trimming took off 0 bases at V and 3 bases at J, with 11 bases between the two ends. In germline, CDR1 is LGHDT, CDR2 YNNKEL (reference sequence). The CDR3 runs to 15 residues. CDR3 nucleotide sequence: TGTGCCAGCAGCCAAGAAAAAGCCCGATACTATGGCTACACCTTC. Residues: CASSQEKARYYGYTF.

The chain couples TRBV7-2 to TRBJ1-1; D not certain. Trimming took 4 bases from V and 5 from J, leaving 14 bases between them. The CDR3 contains 14 residues. Germline CDR1 and CDR2: SGHTA and FQGNSA. For the CDR3, the DNA is TGTGCCAGCAGCTCTCCGGCCTCTAGGACTGAAGCTTTCTTT. Residues: CASSSPASRTEAFF. Together with reference TRBV7-2 and TRBJ1-1, the CDR3 gives the full variable domain: GAGVSQSPSNKVTEKGKDVELRCDPISGHTALYWYRQSLGQGLEFLIYFQGNSAPDKSGLPSDRFSAERTGGSVSTLTIQRTQQEDSAVYLCASSSPASRTEAFFGQGTRLTVV.

This chain joins TRBV5-8 and TRBJ2-5; 10 bases fit TRBD2. V lost 9 bases and J lost 5; bases outside the gene matches: 10. The germline CDR1 and CDR2 sequences are SGHTS and YDEGEE. This CDR3 region has 14 residues. CDR3 region: CATAASGSRETQYF. CDR3 nucleotides: TGTGCCACGGCGGCTAGCGGGAGCCGGGAGACCCAGTACTTC.

V gene TRBV18 combines with J gene TRBJ2-5, with no clear D. The V end lost 4 bases, the J end lost 2 bases, and 11 bases lay between the germline ends. The CDR3 loop spans 14 amino acids. Germline V gene sequence: CDR1 KGHSH, CDR2 LQKENI. CDR3 in amino acids: CASSLLQNQETQYF. CDR3 DNA: TGTGCCAGCTCACTCTTACAGAATCAAGAGACCCAGTACTTC.

The chain joins TRBV5-4 to TRBJ2-5; 9 nucleotides agree with TRBD2. J lost 5 bases, V lost 4 bases, and 6 bases had no gene match. Germline lookup yields CDR1 SGHNT and CDR2 YYREEE (reference sequence). The CDR3 sequence is 14 residues long. The DNA for the CDR3 is TGTGCCAGCAGCACCGGGACTAGCTTGGAGACCCAGTACTTC. Amino acids: CASSTGTSLETQYF.

J is TRBJ1-2 and V is TRBV18; 10 positions match TRBD1. J lost 2 bases, V lost 5 bases, and 2 bases had no gene match. The CDR3 covers 14 residues. Germline V gene sequence: CDR1 KGHSH, CDR2 LQKENI. The CDR3 loop is CASSGQGVNYGYTF. The CDR3 region has the DNA TGTGCCAGCTCAGGACAGGGGGTCAACTATGGCTACACCTTC.

The V and J genes are TRBV28 and TRBJ1-6, with D possibly TRBD1 on 6 matching bases. This CDR3 is built from 16 residues. CDR1 is MDHEN, CDR2 SYDVKM, per germline. Trimming cost V 6 bases and J 1 base, with 13 bases left between them. In DNA form, the CDR3 reads TGTGCCAGCAGCATTCAGGGGAAGTCCTATAATTCACCCCTCCACTTT. Its protein product is CASSIQGKSYNSPLHF.

Here the CDR3 reads CASSPDRGYEQYF. As DNA, the CDR3 is TGTGCCAGCAGCCCGGACAGGGGCTACGAGCAGTACTTC. V is TRBV5-6 and J is TRBJ2-7, with TRBD1 identical over 9 bases. Germline CDR1 reads SGHDT; CDR2 reads YYEEEE. This CDR3 region has 13 residues. V gave up 4 bases and J gave up 3 bases; unmatched junction bases: 2.

The chain recombines TRBV6-5 with TRBJ1-6; 7 bases map to TRBD1. This CDR3 contains 15 residues. The V segment lost 6 bases and the J segment 10 bases; nucleotides outside the gene matches: 12. In germline, CDR1 is MNHEY, CDR2 SVGAGI. CDR3 bases: TGTGCCAGCAGCAAACAGGGGTGGGCTGAATCACCCCTCCACTTT. Protein sequence: CASSKQGWAESPLHF.

V gene TRBV6-5 combines with J gene TRBJ2-1; the D gene is possibly TRBD2 (5 bases). The CDR3 has 15 amino acids. The V end was cut by 6 bases, the J end by 0 bases, with 12 bases between. CDR1 and CDR2 (germline): MNHEY, SVGAGI. In DNA form, the CDR3 reads TGTGCCAGCAGCTTGGACTGGAGCTCCTACAATGAGCAGTTCTTC. Protein product: CASSLDWSSYNEQFF.

The chain couples TRBV12-3 or TRBV12-4 to TRBJ1-2; 7 nucleotides line up with TRBD1. J lost 11 bases, V lost 6 bases, and 12 bases had no gene match. This CDR3 spans 13 amino acids. The CDR3 DNA sequence: TGTGCCAGCAGCTTGGACAGGTTTGGAAGGTACACCTTC. Translation gives CASSLDRFGRYTF.

The V and J genes are TRBV12-5 and TRBJ2-1; 10 bases line up with TRBD2. CDR1 LGHNT and CDR2 FRNRAP come from the germline V gene. J was trimmed by 9 bases and V by 5 bases; bases with no gene match: 13. CDR3 length equals 16 residues. CDR3 nucleotide sequence: TGTGCTAGTGGTCCCCACTGGACTAGCGGTTACTTTGAGCAGTTCTTC. This sequence encodes CASGPHWTSGYFEQFF.

The chain recombines TRBV9 with TRBJ1-2; D is undetermined. Trimming took 0 bases from V and 7 from J, leaving 10 bases between them. CDR3 length equals 13 residues. Germline values: CDR1 SGDLS, CDR2 YYNGEE. The CDR3 sequence is CASSVDSTRGYTF. In DNA form, the CDR3 reads TGTGCCAGCAGCGTAGACAGTACGCGTGGCTACACCTTC.

The genes are TRBV7-9 and TRBJ1-4; 7 positions match TRBD1. The CDR3 sequence is 15 residues long. V lost 2 bases, J lost 8 bases, and 8 bases stayed unmatched. Per the germline V gene, CDR1 is SEHNR and CDR2 is FQNEAQ (reference sequence). The CDR3 DNA reads TGTGCCAGCAGCTTACCGTCAGGGACAGTCGAAAAACTGTTTTTT. It codes for CASSLPSGTVEKLFF.

The V and J genes are TRBV2 and TRBJ1-1; tentative D call: TRBD1 (5 bases). Trimming shortened V by 5 bases and J by 2 bases, and 6 bases separated the two germline ends. This CDR3 contains 12 residues. Germline V gene lookup returns CDR1 SNHLY and CDR2 FYNNEI. CDR3 bases: TGTGCCAGCAGTCAGGGAAACACTGAAGCTTTCTTT. Its translation: CASSQGNTEAFF.

J is TRBJ2-6 and V is TRBV5-4; unclear D gene. The CDR3 spans 16 residues. Germline values: CDR1 SGHNT, CDR2 YYREEE (reference sequence). V lost 4 bases and J lost 0, with 11 bases in between. The CDR3 protein is CASSQIRFSGANVLTF. CDR3 DNA sequence: TGTGCCAGCAGCCAGATTCGATTCTCTGGGGCCAACGTCCTGACTTTC.

This chain uses TRBV9 with TRBJ2-5, with 13 bases aligning to TRBD2. The germline V gene has CDR1 SGDLS and CDR2 YYNGEE. This CDR3 is built from 17 residues. Trimming at V came to 4 bases and at J to 4 bases, leaving 10 bases not matched to a gene. CDR3 sequence reads: CASSPQLAGGTLETQYF. The CDR3 coding sequence is TGTGCCAGCAGCCCCCAACTAGCGGGAGGGACGCTAGAGACCCAGTACTTC.

This clone appeared a few times. This chain connects TRBV25-1 to TRBJ2-1, with TRBD1 matching over 8 bases. The CDR3 runs to 13 residues. From germline, CDR1 is MGHDK and CDR2 SYGVNS. V shed 8 bases, J shed 5 bases, and the junction held 5 bases outside the gene matches. CDR3 sequence (DNA): TGTGCCAGCGGGGACAGGAATAACAATGAGCAGTTCTTC. This encodes CASGDRNNNEQFF. The full variable domain, with the rest looked up from reference TRBV25-1 and TRBJ2-1, is EADIYQTPRYLVIGTGKKITLECSQTMGHDKMYWYQQDPGMELHLIHYSYGVNSTEKGDLSSESTVSRIRTEHFPLTLESARPSHTSQYLCASGDRNNNEQFFGPGTRLTVL.

This clone was seen a handful of times. The gene calls are TRBV28 and TRBJ1-3; no firm D call. This CDR3 contains 12 residues. V lost 6 bases and J lost 4, with 7 bases in between. CDR1 is MDHEN, CDR2 SYDVKM, per germline. The CDR3 DNA sequence: TGTGCCAGCAGCACTGCGGGAAACACCATATATTTT. It yields the protein CASSTAGNTIYF.

The table lists this clone with a few counts. The chain carries TRBV7-2 and TRBJ1-5, with unresolved D. The CDR3 sequence is 15 residues long. Germline V gene data show CDR1 as SGHTA and CDR2 as FQGNSA. With 1 base removed from V and 4 bases from J, the gap between germline ends came to 11 bases. The CDR3 coding sequence is TGTGCCAGCAGCTTAGGACCAGGTATAAATCAGCCCCAGCATTTT. It translates to CASSLGPGINQPQHF.

The chain uses TRBV12-3 or TRBV12-4 and TRBJ1-5; D ambiguous. The V end was cut by 3 bases, the J end by 10 bases, with 13 bases between. CDR3 length: 13 amino acids. This CDR3 reads CASSLGGRSPQHF. The DNA of the CDR3 is TGTGCCAGCAGTTTGGGAGGGCGGAGTCCCCAGCATTTT.

V is TRBV7-8 and J is TRBJ2-7; no clear D gene. The CDR3 extends over 13 amino acids. Germline assignment: CDR1 SGHVS and CDR2 FQNEAQ. The ends were cut back, 1 base at V and 6 bases at J, with 10 bases in the middle. CDR3 in amino acids: CASSLGRSGEQYF. The DNA of the CDR3 is TGTGCCAGCAGCTTAGGACGGAGTGGCGAGCAGTACTTC.

The sample holds one count of this clone. The chain combines TRBV18 with TRBJ2-1; the D gene is possibly TRBD1 (5 bases). The CDR3 consists of 15 residues. Trimming took off 6 bases at V and 1 base at J, with 13 bases between the two ends. Germline values: CDR1 KGHSH, CDR2 LQKENI. DNA of the CDR3: TGTGCCAGCTCCCAGGACGGACAATCCTACAATGAGCAGTTCTTC. This codes for CASSQDGQSYNEQFF.

V and J are TRBV19 and TRBJ2-7; TRBD2 aligns across 7 bases. The germline CDR1 and CDR2 sequences are LNHDA and SQIVND (reference sequence). V trimming: 5 bases; J trimming: 7 bases; junction bases outside the gene matches: 11. The CDR3 extends over 14 amino acids. CDR3 in amino acids: CASSLGGSDLEQYF. The CDR3 DNA follows: TGTGCCAGTAGTCTGGGGGGGTCGGATTTGGAGCAGTACTTC.

DNA for the CDR3: TGTGCCAGCAGCTTGGTCGGGGTCTATGGCTACACCTTC. Translated, it gives CASSLVGVYGYTF. V and J are TRBV5-4 and TRBJ1-2; no clear D gene. The germline CDR1 and CDR2 sequences are SGHNT and YYREEE (reference sequence). V was pared by 0 bases and J by 4 bases, with 7 bases between. The CDR3 has 13 residues.

This clone has a handful of counts. The chain joins TRBV7-3 to TRBJ2-1, with 15 bases identical to TRBD2. Per the germline V gene, CDR1 is SGHTA and CDR2 is FQGTGA. Trimming removed 5 bases from V and 7 bases from J; junction bases left unmatched: 9. The length of the CDR3 is 17 residues. This CDR3 is CASSPGLAGGKRNEQFF. The CDR3 nucleotides are TGTGCCAGCAGCCCCGGACTAGCGGGAGGGAAAAGGAATGAGCAGTTCTTC. Full variable domain (missing parts from reference TRBV7-3 and TRBJ2-1): GAGVSQTPSNKVTEKGKYVELRCDPISGHTALYWYRQSLGQGPEFLIYFQGTGAADDSGLPNDRFFAVRPEGSVSTLKIQRTERGDSAVYLCASSPGLAGGKRNEQFFGPGTRLTVL.

The V and J genes are TRBV30 and TRBJ1-6; no clear D. Germline CDR1 is GTSNPN and CDR2 is SVGIG (reference sequence). The V end lost 2 bases, the J end lost 2 bases, and 13 bases lay between the germline ends. CDR3 length equals 16 residues. CDR3: CAWSLFGRTYNSPLHF. As DNA, the CDR3 is TGTGCCTGGAGTCTTTTTGGGAGGACCTATAATTCACCCCTCCACTTT.

V gene TRBV7-9 combines with J gene TRBJ1-2, with 7 bases lining up with TRBD1. The CDR3 is made up of 14 amino acids. Germline CDR1 is SEHNR and CDR2 is FQNEAQ (reference sequence). With 3 bases clipped from V and 4 bases from J, the junction kept 5 bases outside the gene matches. The CDR3 sequence: CASSFSTGAYGYTF. The CDR3 region has the DNA TGTGCCAGCAGCTTTTCCACAGGGGCCTATGGCTACACCTTC.

This rearrangement joins TRBV6-6 to TRBJ1-5; D gene unclear. Trimming left V 2 bases short and J 0 bases short, with 8 bases between. This CDR3 is built from 15 residues. The germline CDR1 and CDR2 sequences are MNHNY and SVGAGI (reference sequence). Written as DNA, the CDR3 is TGTGCCAGCAGTTACGGGCAGAATAGCAATCAGCCCCAGCATTTT. The encoded protein is CASSYGQNSNQPQHF.